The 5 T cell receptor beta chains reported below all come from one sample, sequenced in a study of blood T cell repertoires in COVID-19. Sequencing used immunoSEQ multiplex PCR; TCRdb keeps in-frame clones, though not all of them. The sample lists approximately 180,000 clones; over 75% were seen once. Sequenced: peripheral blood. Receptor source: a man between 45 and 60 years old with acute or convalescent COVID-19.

The CDR3 bases are TGTGCCAGTAGTATGGGACGGACAGGGACGTCCTCTGGAAACACCATATATTTT. Translating gives CASSMGRTGTSSGNTIYF. This sequence joins TRBV19 and TRBJ1-3; TRBD1 aligns across 8 bases. V shed 3 bases and J 0 bases; nucleotides not matched to a gene: 10. Germline V gene sequence: CDR1 LNHDA, CDR2 SQIVND (reference sequence). The length of the CDR3 is 18 residues.

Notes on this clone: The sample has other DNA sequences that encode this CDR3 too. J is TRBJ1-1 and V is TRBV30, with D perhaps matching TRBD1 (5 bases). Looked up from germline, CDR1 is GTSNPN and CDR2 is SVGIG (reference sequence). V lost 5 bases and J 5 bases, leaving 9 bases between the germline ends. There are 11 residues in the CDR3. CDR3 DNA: TGTGCCTGGGCCCGGGGGACTGAAGCTTTCTTT. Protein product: CAWARGTEAFF. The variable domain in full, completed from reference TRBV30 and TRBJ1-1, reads SQTIHQWPATLVQPVGSPLSLECTVEGTSNPNLYWYRQAAGRGLQLLFYSVGIGQISSEVPQNLSASRPQDRQFILSSKKLLLSDSGFYLCAWARGTEAFFGQGTRLTVV.

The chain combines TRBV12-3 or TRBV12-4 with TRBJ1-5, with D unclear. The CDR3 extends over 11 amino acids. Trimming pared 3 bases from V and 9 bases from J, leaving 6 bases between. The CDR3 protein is CASSFEGPQHF. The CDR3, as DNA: TGTGCCAGCAGTTTTGAGGGGCCCCAGCATTTT.

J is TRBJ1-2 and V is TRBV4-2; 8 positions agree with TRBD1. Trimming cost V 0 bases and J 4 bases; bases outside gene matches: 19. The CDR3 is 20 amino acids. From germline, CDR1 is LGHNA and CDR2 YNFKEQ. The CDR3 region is CASSQDAAGGTLLLAYGYTF. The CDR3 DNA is TGTGCCAGCAGCCAAGATGCGGCAGGGGGCACCCTCTTGCTGGCCTATGGCTACACCTTC.

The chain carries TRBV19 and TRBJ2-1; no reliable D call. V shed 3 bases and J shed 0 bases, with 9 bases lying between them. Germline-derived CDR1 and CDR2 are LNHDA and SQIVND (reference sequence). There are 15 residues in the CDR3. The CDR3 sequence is CASSIVASSYNEQFF. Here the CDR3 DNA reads TGTGCCAGTAGTATCGTCGCGAGCTCCTACAATGAGCAGTTCTTC.